A selection of T cell receptor beta chains follows, all from one sample in a study of shared clonotypes between healthy human individuals. The repertoire was sequenced with immunoSEQ multiplex PCR; TCRdb's copy has only in-frame clones and lacks some. The repertoire consists of over 1.4 million clones, with 95% to 97% occurring once and the leading ten covering over 1%. Sequencing input: naive CD4+ T cells sorted from blood. Source of these receptors: a man aged 25-40 years in good health. CDR3s include the opening cysteine and the closing phenylalanine or tryptophan. Each record gives: CDR3 protein, CDR3 DNA, V gene, J gene, clone size, D gene. A D gene is named only where the DNA matches it firmly. Size is omitted from some rows. Given values are once, few, many or a class for expanded clones.

CDR3: CASSYYSGFGNTIYF
DNA: TGTGCCAGCAGCTATTATTCGGGATTTGGAAACACCATATATTTT
V: TRBV6-5
J: TRBJ1-3
size: NA
D: NA

CDR3: CSVGDRRVQSGELFF
DNA: TGCAGCGTCGGGGACAGGAGGGTTCAGTCCGGGGAGCTGTTTTTT
V: TRBV29-1
J: TRBJ2-2
size: few
D: TRBD1

CDR3: CASSAGTGTDTQYF
DNA: TGCGCCAGCAGCGCCGGGACAGGCACAGATACGCAGTATTTT
V: TRBV5-1
J: TRBJ2-3
size: NA
D: TRBD1

CDR3: CASSPDRGEAFF
DNA: TGTGCCAGCTCACCTGATCGAGGTGAAGCTTTCTTT
V: TRBV18
J: TRBJ1-1
size: NA
D: NA

CDR3: CASSHIGQGAILVAFF
DNA: TGTGCCAGCAGCCACATTGGACAGGGGGCGATTTTAGTAGCTTTCTTT
V: TRBV7-9
J: TRBJ1-1
size: NA
D: TRBD1

CDR3: CAWSVLGQANPYEQYF
DNA: TGTGCCTGGAGTGTTCTAGGACAGGCAAATCCCTACGAGCAGTACTTC
V: TRBV30
J: TRBJ2-7
size: NA
D: TRBD1

CDR3: CASSPRTGIVDEQFF
DNA: TGTGCCAGCTCACCACGGACAGGGATTGTGGATGAGCAGTTCTTC
V: TRBV18
J: TRBJ2-1
size: NA
D: TRBD1

CDR3: CASSPSDSGNTIYF
DNA: TGTGCCAGCTCACCAAGTGACTCTGGAAACACCATATATTTT
V: TRBV18
J: TRBJ1-3
size: once
D: NA

CDR3: CASSQGADTSYNEQFF
DNA: TGTGCCAGCAGCCAGGGGGCGGACACATCCTACAATGAGCAGTTCTTC
V: TRBV10-3
J: TRBJ2-1
size: NA
D: TRBD1

CDR3: CASSRLSREQYF
DNA: TGTGCCAGCAGCCGTTTGTCACGCGAGCAGTACTTC
V: TRBV28
J: TRBJ2-7
size: NA
D: NA

CDR3: CASTPETGVHEQYF
DNA: TGTGCCAGCACGCCCGAGACCGGAGTACACGAGCAGTACTTC
V: TRBV28
J: TRBJ2-7
size: NA
D: NA

CDR3: CASSLEGTTNEKLFF
DNA: TGCGCCAGCAGCTTGGAGGGGACAACTAATGAAAAACTGTTTTTT
V: TRBV5-1
J: TRBJ1-4
size: NA
D: NA

CDR3: CASRGSRSLYNEQFF
DNA: TGCGCCAGCCGCGGGAGCAGAAGCCTCTACAATGAGCAGTTCTTC
V: TRBV5-1
J: TRBJ2-1
size: NA
D: TRBD2

CDR3: CASSGGWTEAFF
DNA: TGTGCCAGCAGCGGGGGGTGGACTGAAGCTTTCTTT
V: TRBV28
J: TRBJ1-1
size: NA
D: NA

CDR3: CASSLTSQGAKGYTF
DNA: TGTGCCAGCAGCTTAACGTCTCAGGGGGCTAAAGGCTACACCTTC
V: TRBV7-3
J: TRBJ1-2
size: NA
D: TRBD1